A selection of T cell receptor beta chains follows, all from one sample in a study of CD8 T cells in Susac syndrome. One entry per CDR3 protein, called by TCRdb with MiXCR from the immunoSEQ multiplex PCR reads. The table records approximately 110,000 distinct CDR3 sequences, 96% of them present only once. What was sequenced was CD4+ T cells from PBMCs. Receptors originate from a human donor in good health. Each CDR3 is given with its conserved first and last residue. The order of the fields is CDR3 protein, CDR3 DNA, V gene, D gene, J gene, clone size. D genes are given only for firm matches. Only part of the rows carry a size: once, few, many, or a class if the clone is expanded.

CDR3 protein: CASSTGLYNEQFF
CDR3 DNA: TGTGCCAGCAGCACGGGACTTTACAATGAGCAGTTCTTC
V gene: TRBV9
D gene: NA
J gene: TRBJ2-1
clone size: NA

CDR3 protein: CASTSVNTIYF
CDR3 DNA: TGTGCCAGCACTTCTGTAAACACCATATATTTT
V gene: TRBV6-5
D gene: NA
J gene: TRBJ1-3
clone size: NA

CDR3 protein: CASSLQGSSYEQYF
CDR3 DNA: TGTGCCAGCAGTCTACAGGGCAGCTCCTACGAGCAGTACTTC
V gene: TRBV27
D gene: NA
J gene: TRBJ2-7
clone size: few

CDR3 protein: CASSNGGQDGYTF
CDR3 DNA: TGCGCCAGCAGTAATGGAGGGCAGGATGGCTACACCTTC
V gene: TRBV5-1
D gene: NA
J gene: TRBJ1-2
clone size: NA

CDR3 protein: CASREIVGIQGTQYF
CDR3 DNA: TGTGCCAGCAGAGAGATTGTGGGGATCCAGGGGACCCAGTACTTC
V gene: TRBV6-5
D gene: NA
J gene: TRBJ2-5
clone size: NA

CDR3 protein: CASSSRGQGPKNIQYF
CDR3 DNA: TGCGCCAGCAGTTCCCGAGGGCAGGGACCCAAAAACATTCAGTACTTC
V gene: TRBV4-1
D gene: NA
J gene: TRBJ2-4
clone size: NA

CDR3 protein: CASSPEGLAGQNIQYF
CDR3 DNA: TGTGCCAGTAGTCCTGAAGGACTAGCGGGCCAAAACATTCAGTACTTC
V gene: TRBV19
D gene: TRBD2
J gene: TRBJ2-4
clone size: NA

CDR3 protein: CASSTGATGSMETQYF
CDR3 DNA: TGTGCCAGTAGTACGGGGGCGACAGGGAGTATGGAGACCCAGTACTTC
V gene: TRBV19
D gene: NA
J gene: TRBJ2-5
clone size: NA

CDR3 protein: CSVGWTSGYEQYF
CDR3 DNA: TGCAGCGTTGGTTGGACTAGCGGGTACGAGCAGTACTTC
V gene: TRBV29-1
D gene: TRBD2
J gene: TRBJ2-7
clone size: NA

CDR3 protein: CASSSVAGGPTDTQYF
CDR3 DNA: TGTGCCAGCAGCTCGGTAGCGGGAGGGCCTACAGATACGCAGTATTTT
V gene: TRBV11-3
D gene: TRBD2
J gene: TRBJ2-3
clone size: NA

CDR3 protein: CASSARTGGSTDTQYF
CDR3 DNA: TGCGCCAGCAGCGCCCGGACAGGGGGAAGCACAGATACGCAGTATTTT
V gene: TRBV5-1
D gene: TRBD1
J gene: TRBJ2-3
clone size: NA

CDR3 protein: CASSPVANTEAFF
CDR3 DNA: TGTGCCAGCTCACCGGTAGCAAACACTGAAGCTTTCTTT
V gene: TRBV18
D gene: NA
J gene: TRBJ1-1
clone size: NA

CDR3 protein: CASTRLARVQNEQFF
CDR3 DNA: TGTGCCAGCACCCGACTAGCGCGGGTTCAGAATGAGCAGTTCTTC
V gene: TRBV7-8
D gene: TRBD2
J gene: TRBJ2-1
clone size: once

CDR3 protein: CASSLGLAGVSEQYF
CDR3 DNA: TGCGCCAGCAGCCTCGGACTAGCGGGAGTCTCCGAGCAGTACTTC
V gene: TRBV5-1
D gene: TRBD2
J gene: TRBJ2-7
clone size: NA

CDR3 protein: CASSYGGTNYGYTF
CDR3 DNA: TGTGCCAGCAGTTACGGGGGAACTAACTATGGCTACACCTTC
V gene: TRBV6-2/TRBV6-3
D gene: NA
J gene: TRBJ1-2
clone size: NA

CDR3 protein: CASMRTSGSYEQYF
CDR3 DNA: TGTGCCAGCATGAGGACTAGCGGCTCCTACGAGCAGTACTTC
V gene: TRBV2
D gene: TRBD2
J gene: TRBJ2-7
clone size: NA

CDR3 protein: CSVLRDTLTDTQYF
CDR3 DNA: TGCAGCGTCCTCAGGGACACTCTCACAGATACGCAGTATTTT
V gene: TRBV29-1
D gene: NA
J gene: TRBJ2-3
clone size: NA

CDR3 protein: CSAMTGEGDEQYF
CDR3 DNA: TGCAGTGCGATGACAGGGGAAGGTGATGAGCAGTACTTC
V gene: TRBV20-1
D gene: TRBD1
J gene: TRBJ2-7
clone size: NA

CDR3 protein: CASSLASGHRTTYEQYF
CDR3 DNA: TGTGCCAGCAGTTTAGCCTCGGGACATCGGACAACCTACGAGCAGTACTTC
V gene: TRBV12-3/TRBV12-4
D gene: NA
J gene: TRBJ2-7
clone size: NA